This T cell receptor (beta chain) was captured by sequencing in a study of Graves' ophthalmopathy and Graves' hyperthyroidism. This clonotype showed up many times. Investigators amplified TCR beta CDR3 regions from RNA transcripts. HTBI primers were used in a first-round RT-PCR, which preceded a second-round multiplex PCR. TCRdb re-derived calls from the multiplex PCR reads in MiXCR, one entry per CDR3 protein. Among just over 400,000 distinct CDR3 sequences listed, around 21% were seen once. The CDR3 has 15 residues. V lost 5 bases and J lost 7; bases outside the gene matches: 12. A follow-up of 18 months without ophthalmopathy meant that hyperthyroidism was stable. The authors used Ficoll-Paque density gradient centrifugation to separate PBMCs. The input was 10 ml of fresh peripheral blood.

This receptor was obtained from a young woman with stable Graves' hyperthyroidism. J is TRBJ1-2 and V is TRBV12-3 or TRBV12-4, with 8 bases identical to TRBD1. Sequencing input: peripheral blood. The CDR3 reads CASSRWDRTQSGYTF. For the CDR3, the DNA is TGTGCCAGCAGTCGATGGGACAGGACCCAGTCTGGCTACACCTTC.